This T cell receptor beta chain was captured by sequencing in a study of T cells in pancreatic ductal adenocarcinoma. Study results and caveats: Blood had more productive templates and approximately 8-fold more unique clonotypes than tumor. Mean clonality was about 0.11 in tumors and roughly 0.072 in blood, not significantly different.

The selected patients with pancreatic ductal adenocarcinoma had surgery but no neoadjuvant therapy. Sequencing used immunoSEQ multiplex PCR; TCRdb keeps in-frame clones, though not all of them. This table has 100,000 or so clones, roughly 96% appearing once. On this clone: Its cognate antigen is unknown.

Trimming shortened V by 0 bases and J by 4 bases, and 13 bases separated the two germline ends. CDR3 size: 15 residues. Germline loops: CDR1 LNHNV, CDR2 YYDKDF (reference sequence). V and J are TRBV15 and TRBJ2-7; TRBD2 might be the D (6 bases). Sample: PBMCs. The receptor was isolated from a human donor with pancreatic ductal adenocarcinoma. In DNA form, the CDR3 reads TGTGCCACCAGCAGAGATCGGCGCGGGGTGTACGAGCAGTACTTC. Residues: CATSRDRRGVYEQYF. The full variable domain, in which reference TRBV15 and TRBJ2-7 provide the parts outside the CDR3, is DAMVIQNPRYQVTQFGKPVTLSCSQTLNHNVMYWYQQKSSQAPKLLFHYYDKDFNNEADTPDNFQSRRPNTSFCFLDIRSPGLGDTAMYLCATSRDRRGVYEQYFGPGTRLTVT.